The text below deals with one T cell receptor beta chain. No antigen is known for it. PCR was performed using 60 Vbeta and 13 Jbeta primers. Generated by immunoSEQ multiplex PCR, the TCRdb table keeps only in-frame clones and is missing some. In the table there are 150,000 or so clones, roughly 77% of which are singletons. This sample was taken from a study of cytomegalovirus exposure and HLA in healthy donors. Regarding the study as a whole: Three CMV-associated chains proved CMV antigen-specific in vitro. A likely sequencing artifact accounted for one observed cluster of highly shared sequence variants. HLA alleles showed associations with roughly 17,000 TCR beta sequences in a later analysis, at a 0.05 false discovery rate.

CDR3 length equals 15 residues. After removal of 5 bases from V and 9 bases from J, the junction contained 11 bases not matched to a gene. The germline CDR1 and CDR2 sequences are MDHEN and SYDVKM. The sequence was collected from a man in his thirties or forties in good health and CMV-seropositive. The sequenced sample consisted of PBMCs. The chain recombines TRBV28 with TRBJ2-1, with TRBD1 identical over 9 bases. The CDR3 is CASSVPGTGTGEQFF. CDR3 sequence (DNA): TGTGCCAGCAGTGTACCCGGGACAGGGACCGGTGAGCAGTTCTTC.